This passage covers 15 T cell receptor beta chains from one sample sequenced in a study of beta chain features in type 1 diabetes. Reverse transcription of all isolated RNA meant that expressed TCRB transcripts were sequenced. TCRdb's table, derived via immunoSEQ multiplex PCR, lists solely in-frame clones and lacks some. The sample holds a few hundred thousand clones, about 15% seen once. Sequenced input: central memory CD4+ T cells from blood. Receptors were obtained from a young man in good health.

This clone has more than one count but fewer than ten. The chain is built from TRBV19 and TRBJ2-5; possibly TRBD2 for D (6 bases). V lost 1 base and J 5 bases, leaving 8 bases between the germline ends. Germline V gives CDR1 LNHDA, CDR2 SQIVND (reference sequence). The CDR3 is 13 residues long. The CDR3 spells CASSIAREETQYF. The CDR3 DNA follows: TGTGCCAGTAGTATAGCCCGGGAGGAGACCCAGTACTTC.

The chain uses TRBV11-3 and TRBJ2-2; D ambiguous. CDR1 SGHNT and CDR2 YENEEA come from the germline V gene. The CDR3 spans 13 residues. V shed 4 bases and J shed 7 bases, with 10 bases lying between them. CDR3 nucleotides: TGTGCCAGCAGCTGGAGAGCCGGCGGGGAGCTGTTTTTT. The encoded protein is CASSWRAGGELFF.

CDR3 coding DNA: TGTGCCAGCAGTCCACCAGGGCGGGGTGTGAACACTGAAGCTTTCTTT. This encodes CASSPPGRGVNTEAFF. This sequence joins TRBV7-9 and TRBJ1-1, with D maybe TRBD1 (5 bases). The CDR3 sequence is 16 residues long. Germline V lookup: CDR1 SEHNR, CDR2 FQNEAQ (reference sequence). The V end lost 6 bases, the J end lost 0 bases, and 17 bases lay between the germline ends.

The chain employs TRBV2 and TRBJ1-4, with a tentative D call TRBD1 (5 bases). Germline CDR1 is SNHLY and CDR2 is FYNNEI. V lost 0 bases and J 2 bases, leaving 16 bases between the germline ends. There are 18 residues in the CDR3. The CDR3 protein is CASSEARGRGRTNEKLFF. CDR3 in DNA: TGTGCCAGCAGTGAAGCGCGGGGGAGGGGTAGGACTAATGAAAAACTGTTTTTT.

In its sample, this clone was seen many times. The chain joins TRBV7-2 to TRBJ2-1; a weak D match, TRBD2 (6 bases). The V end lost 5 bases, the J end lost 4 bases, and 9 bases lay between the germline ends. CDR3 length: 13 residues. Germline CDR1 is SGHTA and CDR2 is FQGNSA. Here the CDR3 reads CASSREIYNEQFF. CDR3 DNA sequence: TGTGCCAGCAGCCGGGAGATATACAATGAGCAGTTCTTC.

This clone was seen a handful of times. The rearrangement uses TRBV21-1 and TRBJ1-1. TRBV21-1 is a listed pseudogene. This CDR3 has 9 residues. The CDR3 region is CARDTEAFF. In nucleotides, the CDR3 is TGTGCCCGTGACACTGAAGCTTTCTTT.

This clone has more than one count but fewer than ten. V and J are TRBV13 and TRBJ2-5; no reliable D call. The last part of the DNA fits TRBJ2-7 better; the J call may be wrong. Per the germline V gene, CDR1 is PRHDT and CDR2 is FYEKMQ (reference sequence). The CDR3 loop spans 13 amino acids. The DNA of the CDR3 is TGTGCCAGCAGCTTAGGCGGCTTCTACGAGCAGTACTTC. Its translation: CASSLGGFYEQYF.

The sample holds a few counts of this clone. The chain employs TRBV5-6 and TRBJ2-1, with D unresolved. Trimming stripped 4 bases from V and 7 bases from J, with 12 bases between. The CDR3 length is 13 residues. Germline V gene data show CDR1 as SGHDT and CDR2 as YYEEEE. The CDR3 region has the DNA TGTGCCAGCAGCCCAGGAGTAGGAAATGAGCAGTTCTTC. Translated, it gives CASSPGVGNEQFF.

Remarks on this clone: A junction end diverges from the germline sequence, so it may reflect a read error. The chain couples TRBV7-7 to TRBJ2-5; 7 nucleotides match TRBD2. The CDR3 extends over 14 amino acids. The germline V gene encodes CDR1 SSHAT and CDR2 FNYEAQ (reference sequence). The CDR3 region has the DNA TGTGCTAGCAGCCCCGGGGGGACCCAAGAGACCCAGTACTTC. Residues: CASSPGGTQETQYF. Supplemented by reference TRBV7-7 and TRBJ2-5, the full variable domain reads GAGVSQSPRYKVTKRGQDVTLRCDPISSHATLYWYQQALGQGPEFLTYFNYEAQPDKSGLPSDRFSAERPEGSISTLTIQRTEQRDSAMYRCASSPGGTQETQYFGPGTRLLVL.

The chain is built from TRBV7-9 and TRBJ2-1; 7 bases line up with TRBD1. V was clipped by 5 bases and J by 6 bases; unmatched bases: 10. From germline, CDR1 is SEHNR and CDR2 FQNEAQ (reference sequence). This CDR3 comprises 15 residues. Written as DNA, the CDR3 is TGTGCCAGCAGCCAACAGGGGATGGACGTCAATGAGCAGTTCTTC. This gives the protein CASSQQGMDVNEQFF.

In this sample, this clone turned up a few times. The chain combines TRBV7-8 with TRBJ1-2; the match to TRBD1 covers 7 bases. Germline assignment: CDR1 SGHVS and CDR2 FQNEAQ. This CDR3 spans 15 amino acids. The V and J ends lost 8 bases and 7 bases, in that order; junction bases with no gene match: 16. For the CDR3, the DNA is TGTGCCAGCGTCGGGGAGGGGGCGGGTTCCATTGGCTACACCTTC. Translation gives CASVGEGAGSIGYTF.

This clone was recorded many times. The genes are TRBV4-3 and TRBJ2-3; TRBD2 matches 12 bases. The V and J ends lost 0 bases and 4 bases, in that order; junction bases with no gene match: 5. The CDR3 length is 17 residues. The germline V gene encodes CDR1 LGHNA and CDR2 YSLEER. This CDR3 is CASSQETSGSWADTQYF. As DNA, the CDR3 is TGCGCCAGCAGCCAAGAGACTAGCGGGAGCTGGGCAGATACGCAGTATTTT.

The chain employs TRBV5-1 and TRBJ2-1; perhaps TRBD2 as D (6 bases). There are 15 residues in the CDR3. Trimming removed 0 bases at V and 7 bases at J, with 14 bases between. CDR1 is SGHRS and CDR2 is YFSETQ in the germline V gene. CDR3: CASSLATDRGNEQFF. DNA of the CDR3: TGCGCCAGCAGCTTGGCCACAGACCGGGGGAATGAGCAGTTCTTC.

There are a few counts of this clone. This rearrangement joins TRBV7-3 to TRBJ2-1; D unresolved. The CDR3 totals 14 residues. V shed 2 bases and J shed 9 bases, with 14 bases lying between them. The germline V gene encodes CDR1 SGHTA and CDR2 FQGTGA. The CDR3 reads CASSLSPGLAEQFF. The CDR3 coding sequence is TGTGCCAGCAGCTTATCACCCGGGTTGGCTGAGCAGTTCTTC.

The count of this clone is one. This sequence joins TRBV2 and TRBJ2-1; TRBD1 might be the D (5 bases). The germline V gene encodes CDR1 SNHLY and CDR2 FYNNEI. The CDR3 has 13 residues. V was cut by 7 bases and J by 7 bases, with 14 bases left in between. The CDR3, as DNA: TGTGCCAGCAATAAATTAGGGGAAAATGAGCAGTTCTTC. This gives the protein CASNKLGENEQFF.